This TCR beta chain came from a study of blood T cell repertoires in COVID-19. The data were produced by immunoSEQ multiplex PCR, yet TCRdb's version contains in-frame clones alone and is incomplete. The table lists roughly 240,000 clones, about 86% of them singletons. The sample consisted of peripheral blood. The receptor's source is a woman between 25 and 40 years old who had recovered from COVID-19.

The CDR3 loop is CASSTLPPGGVYEQYF. The CDR3 bases are TGTGCCAGTAGTACTCTCCCCCCTGGAGGCGTCTACGAGCAGTACTTC. This chain uses TRBV19 with TRBJ2-7; perhaps TRBD2 as D (5 bases). The length of the CDR3 is 16 residues. Germline assignment: CDR1 LNHDA and CDR2 SQIVND (reference sequence). Between the trimmed V and J ends, which lost 4 bases and 3 bases, there was a span of 19 bases.